The rows below give T cell receptor beta chains drawn from one sample of a study of T cell responses to AZD1222 COVID-19 vaccine. Libraries were prepared by immunoSEQ multiplex PCR; TCRdb keeps only in-frame clonotypes and omits some of them. The repertoire holds about 64,000 clones, with around nine tenths as singletons. The sample consisted of peripheral blood, taken 28 days after the second dose of the MenACWY control vaccine. These receptors came from an adult who received the MenACWY meningococcal vaccine as a control. CDR3s include the opening cysteine and the closing phenylalanine or tryptophan. A D gene is named only where the DNA matches it firmly. For some rows the clone size is stated as once, few or many, or as a class when expanded; others skip it.

>TRBV10-3|NA|NA|TRBJ2-7
CATGGSSYEQYF
TGTGCCACCGGGGGTTCTTCCTACGAGCAGTACTTC
>TRBV5-4|once|TRBD1|TRBJ1-1
CASSSGQGAAEAFF
TGTGCCAGCAGCTCGGGACAGGGGGCTGCTGAAGCTTTCTTT
>TRBV27|NA|TRBD1|TRBJ2-7
CASSLVGTGVYEQYF
TGTGCCAGCAGTTTAGTAGGGACAGGGGTCTACGAGCAGTACTTC
>TRBV3-1/TRBV3-2|NA|NA|TRBJ2-2
CASSHYQPVGELFF
TGTGCCAGCAGCCATTACCAGCCGGTCGGGGAGCTGTTTTTT
>TRBV18|NA|NA|TRBJ2-1
CASSPPDRRNEQFF
TGTGCCAGCTCACCACCGGATCGACGGAATGAGCAGTTCTTC
>TRBV5-5|NA|NA|TRBJ1-1
CASSFQERAEAFF
TGTGCCAGCAGCTTCCAGGAGAGAGCTGAAGCTTTCTTT
>TRBV28|NA|TRBD2|TRBJ2-7
CASSSSGTSSYEQYF
TGTGCCAGCAGTTCCTCCGGGACTAGCTCCTACGAGCAGTACTTC
>TRBV19|NA|NA|TRBJ1-2
CASSLQLLGDYGYTF
TGTGCCAGTAGCCTTCAACTTCTAGGCGACTATGGCTACACCTTC
>TRBV28|NA|NA|TRBJ1-5
CASSLTRDNQPQHF
TGTGCCAGCAGTCTGACCAGGGATAATCAGCCCCAGCATTTT
>TRBV28|NA|TRBD1|TRBJ2-7
CASSLRTGGYEQYF
TGTGCCAGCAGTTTGAGGACAGGGGGGTACGAGCAGTACTTC
>TRBV2|once|NA|TRBJ1-2
CASSEKFSYTF
TGTGCCAGCAGTGAAAAGTTTAGCTACACCTTC
>TRBV27|NA|TRBD2|TRBJ2-7
CASSGGGSTYEQYF
TGTGCCAGCAGTGGAGGCGGGAGTACCTACGAGCAGTACTTC
>TRBV4-1|NA|NA|TRBJ2-2
CASSQEQAGELFF
TGCGCCAGCAGCCAAGAACAGGCCGGGGAGCTGTTTTTT
>TRBV7-9|NA|NA|TRBJ1-2
CASSLVSRAAGEDGYTF
TGTGCCAGCAGCTTAGTGTCCCGGGCAGCGGGCGAGGATGGCTACACCTTC
>TRBV14|NA|TRBD1|TRBJ1-4
CASSQEGQGATNEKLFF
TGTGCCAGCAGCCAAGAGGGGCAGGGGGCAACTAATGAAAAACTGTTTTTT
>TRBV5-1|NA|TRBD1|TRBJ2-1
CASSAWDRLGNNEQFF
TGCGCCAGCAGCGCCTGGGACAGGCTGGGGAACAATGAGCAGTTCTTC
>TRBV15|NA|TRBD2|TRBJ2-1
CATSRVGLGWSDEQFF
TGTGCCACCAGCAGGGTAGGACTAGGGTGGTCGGATGAGCAGTTCTTC
>TRBV30|NA|NA|TRBJ2-7
CAWSGLGGGRGEQYF
TGTGCCTGGAGTGGCTTAGGGGGGGGAAGGGGCGAGCAGTACTTC
>TRBV5-8|NA|NA|TRBJ1-2
CASRTWTDGYTF
TGTGCCAGCAGGACCTGGACGGATGGCTACACCTTC
>TRBV28|NA|NA|TRBJ2-7
CASSPGYEQYF
TGTGCCAGCAGTCCGGGCTACGAGCAGTACTTC
>TRBV11-2|NA|NA|TRBJ1-2
CASSLWKPTARDGYTF
TGTGCCAGCAGCTTATGGAAACCGACCGCCCGGGATGGCTACACCTTC
>TRBV6-2/TRBV6-3|NA|TRBD2|TRBJ2-4
CASSYRAGLAVKNIQYF
TGTGCCAGCAGTTACCGGGCGGGACTAGCGGTTAAAAACATTCAGTACTTC
>TRBV9|few|NA|TRBJ2-5
CASSRGGYPETQYF
TGTGCCAGCAGCCGGGGTGGTTATCCGGAGACCCAGTACTTC
>TRBV14|NA|TRBD2|TRBJ2-1
CASSPRLAERPGNEQFF
TGTGCCAGCAGCCCTAGACTAGCGGAGAGGCCGGGCAATGAGCAGTTCTTC
>TRBV7-9|NA|TRBD2|TRBJ2-7
CASSRGLVYEQYF
TGTGCCAGCAGCCGAGGACTAGTTTACGAGCAGTACTTC
>TRBV6-2/TRBV6-3|NA|NA|TRBJ2-7
CASSYGALEQYF
TGTGCCAGCAGTTACGGCGCCCTCGAGCAGTACTTC
>TRBV30|NA|TRBD2|TRBJ2-1
CAGPSGRGGNEQFF
TGTGCCGGGCCCAGCGGGAGGGGGGGCAATGAGCAGTTCTTC
>TRBV19|NA|NA|TRBJ1-2
CAKKGDPVQFNYGYTF
TGTGCCAAAAAGGGGGACCCAGTACAGTTTAACTATGGCTACACCTTC
>TRBV2|NA|TRBD1|TRBJ1-6
CASREGTAGNSPLHF
TGTGCCAGCAGGGAAGGGACAGCGGGTAATTCACCCCTCCACTTT
>TRBV7-2|NA|TRBD1|TRBJ2-1
CASSLNLWGQGNNEQFF
TGTGCCAGCAGCTTAAATCTATGGGGACAGGGAAACAATGAGCAGTTCTTC
>TRBV24-1|few|NA|TRBJ2-7
CATGAGSYEQYF
TGTGCCACCGGGGCGGGCTCCTACGAGCAGTACTTC
>TRBV28|NA|NA|TRBJ1-4
CASSSPRQFNEKLFF
TGTGCCAGCAGCAGCCCCCGACAGTTTAATGAAAAACTGTTTTTT
>TRBV5-4|NA|NA|TRBJ2-1
CASSLDVASYNEQFF
TGTGCCAGCAGCTTGGATGTAGCCTCCTACAATGAGCAGTTCTTC
>TRBV6-5|NA|NA|TRBJ1-5
CASGPLGVQPQHF
TGTGCCAGCGGACCCCTTGGGGTTCAGCCCCAGCATTTT
>TRBV6-2/TRBV6-3|NA|TRBD2|TRBJ2-3
CASSSGGDTQYF
TGTGCCAGCAGTTCCGGGGGGGATACGCAGTATTTT
>TRBV11-2|NA|NA|TRBJ1-2
CASSLGGYGYTF
TGTGCCAGCAGCTTAGGGGGCTATGGCTACACCTTC
>TRBV6-5|NA|NA|TRBJ1-5
CASNAGNRQPQHF
TGTGCCAGCAATGCAGGGAATCGCCAGCCCCAGCATTTT
>TRBV30|NA|TRBD2|TRBJ2-3
CACSTTGTSGRTSTDTQYF
TGTGCCTGTTCTACGACCGGGACTAGCGGGAGGACTAGCACAGATACGCAGTATTTT
>TRBV28|NA|NA|TRBJ1-5
CASSLTFGSNQPQHF
TGTGCCAGCAGTTTGACGTTTGGTAGCAATCAGCCCCAGCATTTT
>TRBV2|NA|NA|TRBJ1-2
CASREEAGFSGYTF
TGTGCCAGCAGAGAGGAGGCGGGATTCTCTGGCTACACCTTC
>TRBV4-1|NA|TRBD2|TRBJ2-1
CASSPVDAGGLEFF
TGCGCCAGCAGCCCGGTGGATGCGGGAGGGCTGGAGTTCTTC
>TRBV7-6|NA|TRBD1|TRBJ1-1
CASSPGQGDYTEAFF
TGTGCCAGCAGCCCGGGACAGGGTGACTACACTGAAGCTTTCTTT
>TRBV30|NA|TRBD2|TRBJ2-7
CATAGGSYEQYF
TGTGCCACGGCGGGAGGTTCCTACGAGCAGTACTTC
>TRBV5-4|NA|NA|TRBJ2-3
CASSLGDSSTDTQYF
TGTGCCAGCAGCTTGGGGGACTCTAGCACAGATACGCAGTATTTT
>TRBV2|NA|TRBD2|TRBJ2-7
CASRRLAGGPGEQYF
TGTGCCAGCCGTCGGTTGGCGGGAGGGCCGGGCGAGCAGTACTTC
>TRBV11-3|NA|NA|TRBJ2-7
CASSLERGPGPYEQYF
TGTGCCAGCAGCTTAGAGAGGGGTCCAGGACCCTACGAGCAGTACTTC
>TRBV11-2|once|NA|TRBJ1-6
CASSQWTYNSPLHF
TGTGCCAGCAGCCAGTGGACTTATAATTCACCCCTCCACTTT
>TRBV19|NA|NA|TRBJ1-1
CASSAEQGGEAFF
TGTGCCAGTAGTGCGGAACAGGGAGGTGAAGCTTTCTTT
>TRBV27|few|NA|TRBJ2-1
CASSSSGTLPGSWTVRSYNEQFF
TGTGCCAGCAGCTCATCCGGGACACTCCCAGGGAGTTGGACCGTCAGGTCCTACAATGAGCAGTTCTTC
>TRBV23-1|NA|NA|TRBJ2-7
CASSQSTYTVSEQYF
TGCGCCAGCAGTCAATCGACGTATACTGTCTCCGAGCAGTACTTC
>TRBV25-1|NA|TRBD1|TRBJ1-1
CASSTGTGLTEAFF
TGTGCCAGCTCCACCGGGACAGGACTCACTGAAGCTTTCTTT
>TRBV11-2|NA|NA|TRBJ1-4
CASSLEGTQILEKLFF
TGTGCCAGCAGCTTAGAAGGGACCCAGATCTTGGAAAAACTGTTTTTT
>TRBV2|NA|TRBD1|TRBJ1-2
CASSESWTGGYYGYTF
TGTGCCAGCAGTGAATCTTGGACAGGGGGCTACTATGGCTACACCTTC
>TRBV6-6|NA|TRBD1|TRBJ1-5
CASSYEGANQPQHF
TGTGCCAGCAGTTACGAGGGGGCGAATCAGCCCCAGCATTTT
>TRBV19|NA|NA|TRBJ1-1
CASSPRTTEAFF
TGTGCCAGTAGTCCCCGGACGACTGAAGCTTTCTTT